This TCR beta chain was sequenced for a study of T-cell reconstitution after alpha-beta-depleted transplantation in children. Unique molecular identifiers were built into the TCRbeta library. TCRdb reprocessed the PCR reads with MiXCR, giving one entry per CDR3 protein. The top ten hold roughly 13% of the sample, which has 90,000 to 95,000 distinct CDR3 sequences, more than 10% seen once. The table lists this clonotype with many counts. The clonotype was recovered from a human donor who donated a stem cell graft to a child with inherited bone marrow failure. This specimen consisted of PBMCs from the stem cell graft donor, obtained from the stem cell graft.

The CDR3 DNA follows: TGTGCCAGCAGGGCGACAGGGGATAATGGTGAAGCTTTCTTT. Its translation: CASRATGDNGEAFF. This chain links TRBV7-9 with TRBJ1-1; 8 bases line up with TRBD1. The germline V gene has CDR1 SEHNR and CDR2 FQNEAQ (reference sequence). The CDR3 totals 14 residues. V shed 6 bases, J shed 7 bases, and the junction held 10 bases outside the gene matches.